Listed here are 29 T cell receptor beta chains from one sample, sequenced in a study of T-cell reconstitution after alpha-beta-depleted transplantation in children (dated by TCRdb to about 2016). Libraries were prepared through PCR. TCRdb records Illumina HiSeq 2500 as the sequencer. To normalize quantification of the TCRbeta repertoire, the TCR libraries were built with molecular barcoding that relied on unique molecular identifiers. Through fastp at Q25 and MiXCR, TCRdb rebuilt clones from the public reads, retaining in-frame beta chains. Each CDR3 protein appears once, grouped with its most common genes and DNA. The sample includes hundreds of thousands of distinct CDR3 sequences, with 16% observed a single time. 1.1% of the sample goes to the ten largest clones. The sample was PBMCs from the stem cell graft donor, taken from the stem cell graft. All receptors come from a human donor who donated a stem cell graft to a child with acute myeloid leukemia.

This clonotype was seen a handful of times. This chain links TRBV5-6 with TRBJ1-3; D unclear. The germline V gene encodes CDR1 SGHDT and CDR2 YYEEEE. V lost 4 bases to trimming and J lost 3 bases, with 20 bases between them. CDR3 length: 17 amino acids. The CDR3 sequence: CASSTLIPLKDGNTIYF. The CDR3 DNA is TGTGCCAGCAGCACCCTAATCCCCTTGAAAGATGGAAACACCATATATTTT. Combining the CDR3 with reference TRBV5-6 and TRBJ1-3 gives the whole variable domain DAGVTQSPTHLIKTRGQQVTLRCSPKSGHDTVSWYQQALGQGPQFIFQYYEEEERQRGNFPDRFSGHQFPNYSSELNVNALLLGDSALYLCASSTLIPLKDGNTIYFGEGSWLTVV.

A few counts support this clonotype. This rearrangement joins TRBV20-1 to TRBJ1-1, with 7 positions matching TRBD1. The CDR3 totals 15 residues. Germline V gene sequence: CDR1 DFQATT, CDR2 SNEGSKA (reference sequence). The V and J ends lost 6 bases and 6 bases, in that order; junction bases with no gene match: 16. CDR3 sequence: CSAASDGRGSAEAFF. The CDR3 DNA is TGCAGTGCCGCTAGCGACGGCAGGGGGAGTGCTGAAGCTTTCTTT.

This clonotype was seen a few times. This chain links TRBV20-1 with TRBJ1-4; D unresolved. Looked up from germline, CDR1 is DFQATT and CDR2 is SNEGSKA (reference sequence). Trimming pared 0 bases from V and 14 bases from J, leaving 13 bases between. CDR3 length equals 12 residues. The CDR3 region has the DNA TGCAGTGCTAGAGATAATGGCAGGAGGCTGTTTTTT. Encoded protein: CSARDNGRRLFF.

The V call is TRBV7-9, the J call TRBJ1-2, with 9 bases lining up with TRBD1. The CDR3 extends over 13 amino acids. Trimming took 5 bases from V and 10 from J; bases not matched to a gene: 8. Germline CDR1 is SEHNR and CDR2 is FQNEAQ (reference sequence). CDR3 sequence reads: CASSPPGQGPYTF. As DNA, the CDR3 is TGTGCCAGCAGCCCTCCGGGACAGGGACCCTACACCTTC.

This clonotype was seen a handful of times. The chain combines TRBV12-3 or TRBV12-4 with TRBJ1-5, with 7 bases matching TRBD1. The CDR3 spans 20 residues. Losses at the gene ends were 2 bases for V and 1 base for J; bases not matched to a gene: 17. CDR3 region: CASSLFLGQGVNRSNQPQHF. Written as DNA, the CDR3 is TGTGCCAGCAGTTTATTCTTAGGGCAGGGGGTAAATAGGAGCAATCAGCCCCAGCATTTT.

The chain joins TRBV15 to TRBJ1-5; D gene unclear. This CDR3 has 15 amino acids. The germline V gene has CDR1 LNHNV and CDR2 YYDKDF (reference sequence). V was trimmed by 0 bases and J by 2 bases, leaving 8 bases between them. Here the CDR3 reads CATSREGKGNQPQHF. In nucleotides, the CDR3 is TGTGCCACCAGCAGAGAAGGAAAAGGCAATCAGCCCCAGCATTTT.

Worth noting for this clonotype: This sequence may be a read error, since a much larger clone differs from it by one base. The V call is TRBV7-2, the J call TRBJ1-2, with 7 bases lining up with TRBD1. Looked up from germline, CDR1 is SGHTA and CDR2 is FQGNSA. CDR3 length: 15 residues. The CDR3 coding sequence is TGTGCCAGAAGCTTAGCCCTGACAGGGCACTATGGCTACACCTTC. This translates into CARSLALTGHYGYTF. Variable domain in full (rest from reference TRBV7-2 and TRBJ1-2): GAGVSQSPSNKVTEKGKDVELRCDPISGHTALYWYRQSLGQGLEFLIYFQGNSAPDKSGLPSDRFSAERTGGSVSTLTIQRTQQEDSAVYLCARSLALTGHYGYTFGSGTRLTVV.

V and J are TRBV7-9 and TRBJ1-1; TRBD1 agrees at 8 bases. CDR1 and CDR2 from the germline V gene are SEHNR and FQNEAQ (reference sequence). The CDR3 contains 11 residues. Losses at the gene ends were 8 bases for V and 10 bases for J; bases not matched to a gene: 6. CDR3: CASGTTGGAFF. In DNA form, the CDR3 reads TGTGCCAGCGGAACAACAGGGGGAGCTTTCTTT.

Ten or more counts support this clonotype. DNA of the CDR3: TGTGCCAGCAGCTTAAAAGTGCCACAGGGACCCTACAATGAGCAGTTCTTC. Its translation is CASSLKVPQGPYNEQFF. The chain carries TRBV7-2 and TRBJ2-1; tentative D call: TRBD1 (6 bases). V lost 2 bases and J 2 bases, leaving 16 bases between the germline ends. CDR3 size: 17 residues. Per germline, CDR1 SGHTA and CDR2 FQGNSA.

This clonotype was detected many times. This sequence joins TRBV20-1 and TRBJ2-7; weak D call: TRBD1 (7 bases). The CDR3 covers 16 residues. Looked up from germline, CDR1 is DFQATT and CDR2 is SNEGSKA (reference sequence). The V gene lost 1 base and the J gene lost 2 bases, with 18 bases spanning the gap. The CDR3 DNA sequence: TGCAGTGCTAGAGGAGGGCGGGGACAGTCTACCTACGAGCAGTACGTC. This translates into CSARGGRGQSTYEQYV.

This clonotype was seen a handful of times. The chain links TRBV20-1 to TRBJ1-2; D may be TRBD1 (6 bases). CDR3 length: 15 residues. Trimming left V 0 bases short and J 2 bases short, with 13 bases between. Per germline, CDR1 DFQATT and CDR2 SNEGSKA (reference sequence). The CDR3 here is CSARDGQIPNYGYTF. The CDR3 coding sequence is TGCAGTGCTAGAGACGGACAGATACCAAACTATGGCTACACCTTC.

This clonotype was recorded many times. V is TRBV20-1 and J is TRBJ1-2; D unclear. In germline, CDR1 is DFQATT, CDR2 SNEGSKA (reference sequence). The V end was cut by 0 bases, the J end by 0 bases, with 11 bases between. The CDR3 covers 15 residues. The CDR3 bases are TGCAGTGCTAGAGATTACACAGCAACTAACTATGGCTACACCTTC. Its protein product is CSARDYTATNYGYTF.

CDR3 sequence reads: CASSLPSRVLQETQYF. As DNA, the CDR3 is TGTGCCAGCAGCTTACCATCCAGGGTCCTCCAGGAGACCCAGTACTTC. V and J are TRBV7-6 and TRBJ2-5; tentative D call: TRBD1 (5 bases). Germline V lookup: CDR1 SGHVS, CDR2 FNYEAQ. Trimming removed 2 bases from V and 5 bases from J, with 18 bases in between. The CDR3 runs to 16 residues.

The CDR3 nucleotides are TGCGCCAGCAGCTTGGAGGGGGGCAACGAGCAGTACGTC. Translated: CASSLEGGNEQYV. V gene TRBV5-1 combines with J gene TRBJ2-7, with D possibly being TRBD1 or TRBD2 (6 bases each). Per germline, CDR1 SGHRS and CDR2 YFSETQ. The CDR3 runs 13 residues. Trimming stripped 0 bases from V and 5 bases from J, with 9 bases between.

This clonotype was recorded many times. The genes are TRBV24-1 and TRBJ2-2; D remains ambiguous. V lost 3 bases and J 5 bases, leaving 12 bases between the germline ends. Germline V lookup: CDR1 KGHDR, CDR2 SFDVKD. CDR3 size: 15 residues. The CDR3 DNA is TGTGCCACCAGTGATCACAGTGAAGCTACCGGGGAGCTGTTTTTT. Its protein product is CATSDHSEATGELFF.

The chain carries TRBV25-1 and TRBJ2-4; a possible D gene is TRBD1 (6 bases). Trimming pared 3 bases from V and 7 bases from J, leaving 16 bases between. The CDR3 totals 15 residues. Germline V gives CDR1 MGHDK, CDR2 SYGVNS. Here the CDR3 reads CASSDPGQRGNIQYF. The DNA of the CDR3 is TGTGCCAGCAGTGATCCGGGACAACGAGGGAACATTCAGTACTTC.

A few counts support this clonotype. The chain uses TRBV7-9 and TRBJ2-1; TRBD2 matches 7 bases. Per the germline V gene, CDR1 is SEHNR and CDR2 is FQNEAQ (reference sequence). After removal of 0 bases from V and 7 bases from J, the junction contained 3 bases not matched to a gene. This CDR3 contains 14 residues. CDR3 amino acids: CASSLAGEGNEQFF. CDR3 DNA sequence: TGTGCCAGCAGCTTAGCGGGGGAGGGGAATGAGCAGTTCTTC.

This clonotype was observed many times. The CDR3 DNA sequence: TGCAGCGTCCCGGTAGGCGGGGGCTCTGGGGCCAACGTCCTGACTTTC. Its translation: CSVPVGGGSGANVLTF. The rearrangement links TRBV29-1 to TRBJ2-6, with 7 positions matching TRBD2. The germline CDR1 and CDR2 sequences are SQVTM and ANQGSEA. CDR3 length: 16 amino acids. V shed 6 bases, J shed 0 bases, and the junction held 8 bases outside the gene matches. The whole variable domain, remainder taken from reference TRBV29-1 and TRBJ2-6, is SAVISQKPSRDICQRGTSLTIQCQVDSQVTMMFWYRQQPGQSLTLIATANQGSEATYESGFVIDKFPISRPNLTFSTLTVSNMSPEDSSIYLCSVPVGGGSGANVLTFGAGSRLTVL.

This clonotype came up many times. The chain joins TRBV20-1 to TRBJ2-7; the D gene is possibly TRBD1 (5 bases). The CDR3 extends over 15 amino acids. Trimming cost V 5 bases and J 2 bases, with 19 bases left between them. Germline loops: CDR1 DFQATT, CDR2 SNEGSKA (reference sequence). CDR3 nucleotide sequence: TGCAGTGCTTATCACCAAGACAGTTCCGCCTACGAGCAGTACTTC. Translating it yields CSAYHQDSSAYEQYF.

This chain links TRBV11-3 with TRBJ2-1; D is unclear. This CDR3 has 14 amino acids. Germline-derived CDR1 and CDR2 are SGHNT and YENEEA. Deletions cut 1 base from V and 5 bases from J, with 9 bases between. The CDR3 spells CASSLGPLHNEQFF. The CDR3 DNA reads TGTGCCAGCAGCTTAGGGCCCTTGCACAATGAGCAGTTCTTC.

This clonotype has just a few counts. The chain links TRBV20-1 to TRBJ2-5; 14 positions agree with TRBD2. There are 18 residues in the CDR3. With 3 bases clipped from V and 2 bases from J, the junction kept 11 bases outside the gene matches. Germline V gene data show CDR1 as DFQATT and CDR2 as SNEGSKA (reference sequence). CDR3: CSARTSGGATRLQETQYF. CDR3 DNA: TGCAGTGCTAGGACTAGCGGGGGGGCCACGAGGTTGCAAGAGACCCAGTACTTC.

This clonotype was observed at least ten times. This chain links TRBV29-1 with TRBJ1-2; 7 positions match TRBD1. The CDR3 runs to 14 residues. Germline CDR1 SQVTM, CDR2 ANQGSEA. The CDR3, as DNA: TGCAGTAGCACAGGGGACTCAGCTAACTATGGCTACACCTTC. Translation gives CSSTGDSANYGYTF.

This clonotype was picked up many times. The chain combines TRBV29-1 with TRBJ2-1, with 9 bases matching TRBD1. Germline V gives CDR1 SQVTM, CDR2 ANQGSEA. The CDR3 consists of 13 residues. The V and J ends lost 7 bases and 7 bases, in that order; junction bases with no gene match: 8. In nucleotides, the CDR3 is TGCAGCGCGCCGGGACAGGGCTCGAATGAGCAGTTCTTC. Translating gives CSAPGQGSNEQFF.

This clonotype has at least ten counts. The chain couples TRBV20-1 to TRBJ2-7; 8 positions agree with TRBD1. This CDR3 region has 11 residues. V lost 4 bases and J lost 6; bases outside the gene matches: 2. The germline V gene has CDR1 DFQATT and CDR2 SNEGSKA (reference sequence). The CDR3 is CSAKTGAEQYF. The CDR3 coding sequence is TGCAGTGCTAAGACAGGGGCCGAGCAGTACTTC.

This clonotype was detected many times. The gene calls are TRBV20-1 and TRBJ2-7, with 10 bases fitting TRBD1. The CDR3 is 14 residues long. CDR1 DFQATT and CDR2 SNEGSKA come from the germline V gene (reference sequence). Trimming at V came to 4 bases and at J to 2 bases, leaving 5 bases not matched to a gene. The CDR3 reads CSANGDRGAYEQYV. The CDR3 coding sequence is TGCAGTGCTAACGGGGACAGGGGCGCCTACGAGCAGTACGTC.

This clonotype was counted at least ten times. V is TRBV7-2 and J is TRBJ1-1, with unresolved D. Trimming pared 1 base from V and 3 bases from J, leaving 12 bases between. The CDR3 spans 15 residues. Germline V gives CDR1 SGHTA, CDR2 FQGNSA. The CDR3 bases are TGTGCCAGCAGCTTAGGTCCATCGTCCTACACTGAAGCTTTCTTT. Translating it yields CASSLGPSSYTEAFF.

CDR3 amino acids: CASSQGTGGNTDTQYF. The CDR3 DNA follows: TGCGCCAGCAGCCAAGGGACAGGGGGCAACACAGATACGCAGTATTTT. The chain employs TRBV4-3 and TRBJ2-3; TRBD1 matches 11 bases. Germline CDR1 LGHNA, CDR2 YSLEER. The CDR3 has 16 amino acids. The ends lost 1 base at V and 2 bases at J; junction bases unmatched: 2.

This clonotype has at least ten counts. The rearrangement links TRBV12-3 or TRBV12-4 to TRBJ2-7; D is unclear. Trimming removed 3 bases at V and 4 bases at J, with 10 bases between. The CDR3 consists of 13 residues. The CDR3 loop reads CASSFKELYEQYF. CDR3 nucleotides: TGTGCCAGCAGTTTCAAGGAATTATACGAGCAGTACTTC.

In its sample, this clonotype was seen once. This chain joins TRBV14 and TRBJ1-1; possibly TRBD1 for D (5 bases). CDR3 size: 17 residues. From germline, CDR1 is SGHDN and CDR2 FVKESK. With 1 base removed from V and 5 bases from J, the gap between germline ends came to 20 bases. The CDR3 DNA is TGTGCCAGCAGCCAAGGGTATGGTTTAAGCAGGGCTACTGAAGCTTTCTTT. It yields the protein CASSQGYGLSRATEAFF.